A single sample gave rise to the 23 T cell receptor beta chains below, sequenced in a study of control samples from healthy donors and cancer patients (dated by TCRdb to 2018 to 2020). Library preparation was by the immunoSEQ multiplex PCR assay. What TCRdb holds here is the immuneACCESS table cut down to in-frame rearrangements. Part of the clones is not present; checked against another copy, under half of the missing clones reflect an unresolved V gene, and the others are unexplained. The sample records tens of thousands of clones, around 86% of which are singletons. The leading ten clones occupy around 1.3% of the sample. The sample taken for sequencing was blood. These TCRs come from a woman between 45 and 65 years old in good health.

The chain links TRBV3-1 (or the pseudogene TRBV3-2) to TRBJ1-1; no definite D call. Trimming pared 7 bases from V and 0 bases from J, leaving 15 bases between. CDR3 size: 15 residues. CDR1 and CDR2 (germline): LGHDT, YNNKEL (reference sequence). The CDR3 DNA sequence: TGTGCCAGCACCCTACACACTACAATGAACACTGAAGCTTTCTTT. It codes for CASTLHTTMNTEAFF.

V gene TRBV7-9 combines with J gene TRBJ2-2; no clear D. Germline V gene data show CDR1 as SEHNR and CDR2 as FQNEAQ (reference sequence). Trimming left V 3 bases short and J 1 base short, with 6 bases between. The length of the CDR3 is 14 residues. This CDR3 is CASSFLLNTGELFF. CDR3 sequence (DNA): TGTGCCAGCAGCTTCCTATTGAACACCGGGGAGCTGTTTTTT.

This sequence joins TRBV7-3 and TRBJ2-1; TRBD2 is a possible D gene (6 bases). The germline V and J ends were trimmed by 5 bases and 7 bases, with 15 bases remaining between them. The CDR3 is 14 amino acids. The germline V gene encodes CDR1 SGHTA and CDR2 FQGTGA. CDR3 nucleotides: TGTGCCAGCAGCCTACTAGCTACTTCGAATGAGCAGTTCTTC. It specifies CASSLLATSNEQFF. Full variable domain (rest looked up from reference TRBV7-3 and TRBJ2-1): GAGVSQTPSNKVTEKGKYVELRCDPISGHTALYWYRQSLGQGPEFLIYFQGTGAADDSGLPNDRFFAVRPEGSVSTLKIQRTERGDSAVYLCASSLLATSNEQFFGPGTRLTVL.

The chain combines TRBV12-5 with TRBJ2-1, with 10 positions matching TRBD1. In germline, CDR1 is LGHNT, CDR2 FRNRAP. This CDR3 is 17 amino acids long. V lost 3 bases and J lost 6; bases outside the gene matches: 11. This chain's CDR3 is CASGLPSGTGVPNEQFF. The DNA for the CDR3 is TGTGCTAGTGGTTTACCATCCGGGACAGGGGTTCCCAATGAGCAGTTCTTC.

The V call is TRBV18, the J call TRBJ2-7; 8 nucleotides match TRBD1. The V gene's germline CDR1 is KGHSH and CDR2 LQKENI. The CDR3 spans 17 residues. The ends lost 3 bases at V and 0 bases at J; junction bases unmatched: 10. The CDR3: CASSPPGQGDDSYEQYF. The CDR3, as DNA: TGTGCCAGCTCACCTCCAGGACAGGGTGATGACTCCTACGAGCAGTACTTC.

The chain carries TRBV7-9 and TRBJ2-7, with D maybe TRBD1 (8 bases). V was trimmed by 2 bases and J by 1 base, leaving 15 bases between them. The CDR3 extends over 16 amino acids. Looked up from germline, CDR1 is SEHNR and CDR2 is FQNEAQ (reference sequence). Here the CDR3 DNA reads TGTGCCAGCAGCTTAAGGGGGGGACAGGTATCCTACGAGCAGTACTTC. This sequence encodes CASSLRGGQVSYEQYF.

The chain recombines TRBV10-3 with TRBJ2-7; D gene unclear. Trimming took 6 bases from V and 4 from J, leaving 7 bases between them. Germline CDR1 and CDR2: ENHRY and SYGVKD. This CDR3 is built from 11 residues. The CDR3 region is CAIRVAYEQYF. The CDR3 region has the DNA TGTGCCATCAGGGTGGCGTACGAGCAGTACTTC.

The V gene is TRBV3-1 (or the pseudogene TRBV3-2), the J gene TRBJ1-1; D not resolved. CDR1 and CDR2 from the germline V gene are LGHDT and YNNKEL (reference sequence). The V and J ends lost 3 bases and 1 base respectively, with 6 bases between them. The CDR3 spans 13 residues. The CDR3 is CASSQGGNTEAFF. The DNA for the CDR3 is TGTGCCAGCAGCCAGGGCGGGAACACTGAAGCTTTCTTT.

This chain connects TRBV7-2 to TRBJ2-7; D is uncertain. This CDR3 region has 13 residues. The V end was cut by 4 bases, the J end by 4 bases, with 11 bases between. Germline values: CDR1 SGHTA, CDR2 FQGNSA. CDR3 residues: CASSSRAVYEQYF. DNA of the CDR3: TGTGCCAGCAGCTCAAGAGCAGTATACGAGCAGTACTTC.

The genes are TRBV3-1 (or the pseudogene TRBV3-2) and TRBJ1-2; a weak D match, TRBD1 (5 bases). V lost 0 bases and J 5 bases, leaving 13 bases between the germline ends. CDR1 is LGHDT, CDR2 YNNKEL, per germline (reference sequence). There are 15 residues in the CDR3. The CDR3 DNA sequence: TGTGCCAGCAGCCAAGATGACAGTGAAAGGTATGGCTACACCTTC. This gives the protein CASSQDDSERYGYTF.

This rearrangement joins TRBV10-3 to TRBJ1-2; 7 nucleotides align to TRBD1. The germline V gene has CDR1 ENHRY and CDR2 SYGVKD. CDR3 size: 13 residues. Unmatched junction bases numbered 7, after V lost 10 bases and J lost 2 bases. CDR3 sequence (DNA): TGTGCCACCCAAGGGACAGAGAACTATGGCTACACCTTC. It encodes CATQGTENYGYTF.

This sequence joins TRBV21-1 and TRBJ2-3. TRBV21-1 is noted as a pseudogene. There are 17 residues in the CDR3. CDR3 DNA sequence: TGTGCCAGCAGCAAAGGGGGTCGCGGAGCCCTCACAGATACGCAGTATTTT. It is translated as CASSKGGRGALTDTQYF.

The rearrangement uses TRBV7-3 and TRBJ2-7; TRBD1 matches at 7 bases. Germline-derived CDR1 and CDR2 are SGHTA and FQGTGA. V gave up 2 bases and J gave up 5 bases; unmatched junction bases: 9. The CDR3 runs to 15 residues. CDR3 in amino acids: CASSLVEGADHEQYF. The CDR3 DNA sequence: TGTGCCAGCAGCTTAGTTGAGGGGGCGGACCACGAGCAGTACTTC.

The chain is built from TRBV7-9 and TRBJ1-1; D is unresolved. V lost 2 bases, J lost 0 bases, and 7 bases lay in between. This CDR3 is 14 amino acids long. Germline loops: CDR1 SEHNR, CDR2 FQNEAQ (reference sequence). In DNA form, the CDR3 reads TGTGCCAGCAGCTTAATGGGATTGAACACTGAAGCTTTCTTT. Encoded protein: CASSLMGLNTEAFF.

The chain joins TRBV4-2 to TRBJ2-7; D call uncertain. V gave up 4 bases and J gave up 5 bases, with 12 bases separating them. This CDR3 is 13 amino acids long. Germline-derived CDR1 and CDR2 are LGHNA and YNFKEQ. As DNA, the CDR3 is TGTGCCAGCAGCCCTCGGTTTGGCCACGAGCAGTACTTC. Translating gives CASSPRFGHEQYF.

For the CDR3, the DNA is TGCGCCAGCAGTTTTGCTGACAGTAGGAACACTGAAGCTTTCTTT. Translating gives CASSFADSRNTEAFF. The V call is TRBV5-1, the J call TRBJ1-1, with a possible D match to TRBD1 (5 bases). Trimming stripped 5 bases from V and 1 base from J, with 15 bases between. CDR3 length: 15 amino acids. Per germline, CDR1 SGHRS and CDR2 YFSETQ.

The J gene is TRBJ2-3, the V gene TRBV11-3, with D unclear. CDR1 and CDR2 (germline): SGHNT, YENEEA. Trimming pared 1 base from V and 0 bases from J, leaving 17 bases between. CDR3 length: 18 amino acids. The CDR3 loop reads CASSLGYPTTISTDTQYF. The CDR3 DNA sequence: TGTGCCAGCAGCTTAGGCTACCCCACCACCATTAGCACAGATACGCAGTATTTT. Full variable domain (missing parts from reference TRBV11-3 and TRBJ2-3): EAGVVQSPRYKIIEKKQPVAFWCNPISGHNTLYWYLQNLGQGPELLIRYENEEAVDDSQLPKDRFSAERLKGVDSTLKIQPAELGDSAVYLCASSLGYPTTISTDTQYFGPGTRLTVL.

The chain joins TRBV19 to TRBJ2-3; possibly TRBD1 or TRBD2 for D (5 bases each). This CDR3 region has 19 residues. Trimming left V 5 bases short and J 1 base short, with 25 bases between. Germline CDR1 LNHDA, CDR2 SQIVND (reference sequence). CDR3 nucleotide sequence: TGTGCCAGTAGTCCCAACCGATTGGGGGAGAGCCTTGGCACAGATACGCAGTATTTT. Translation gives CASSPNRLGESLGTDTQYF.

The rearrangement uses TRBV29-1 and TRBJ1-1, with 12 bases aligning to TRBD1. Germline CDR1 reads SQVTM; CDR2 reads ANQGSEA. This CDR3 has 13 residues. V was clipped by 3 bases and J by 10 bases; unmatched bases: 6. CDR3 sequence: CSVEGQGAIGAFF. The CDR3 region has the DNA TGCAGCGTTGAGGGACAGGGGGCGATCGGAGCTTTCTTT.

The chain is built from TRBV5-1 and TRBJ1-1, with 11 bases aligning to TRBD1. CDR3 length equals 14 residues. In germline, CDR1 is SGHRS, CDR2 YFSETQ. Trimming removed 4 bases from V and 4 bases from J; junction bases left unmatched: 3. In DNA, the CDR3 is TGCGCCAGCAGCCCGGGGACAGGGGGCACTGAAGCTTTCTTT. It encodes CASSPGTGGTEAFF.

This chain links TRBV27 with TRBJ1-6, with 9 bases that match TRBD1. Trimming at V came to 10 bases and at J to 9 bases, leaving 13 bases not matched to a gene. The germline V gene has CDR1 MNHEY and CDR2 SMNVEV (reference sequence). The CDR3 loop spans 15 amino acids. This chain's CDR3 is CATGEWGQGSSPLHF. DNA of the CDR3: TGTGCCACAGGGGAGTGGGGACAGGGTAGTTCACCCCTCCACTTT.

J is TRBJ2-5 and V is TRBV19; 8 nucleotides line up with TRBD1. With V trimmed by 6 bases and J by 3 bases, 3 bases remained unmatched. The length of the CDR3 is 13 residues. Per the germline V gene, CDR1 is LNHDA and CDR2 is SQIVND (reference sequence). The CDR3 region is CASSHRGKETQYF. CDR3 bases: TGTGCCAGTAGCCACAGGGGGAAAGAGACCCAGTACTTC.

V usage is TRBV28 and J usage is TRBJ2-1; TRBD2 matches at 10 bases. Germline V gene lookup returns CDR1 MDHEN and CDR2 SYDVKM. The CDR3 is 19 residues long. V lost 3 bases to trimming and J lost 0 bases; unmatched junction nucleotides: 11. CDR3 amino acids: CASSFSGRAYYSSYNEQFF. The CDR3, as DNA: TGTGCCAGCAGTTTCAGCGGGAGGGCCTACTATAGCTCCTACAATGAGCAGTTCTTC.